The T cell receptor (beta chain) under discussion was sequenced for a study of T-cell reconstitution after alpha-beta-depleted transplantation in children. Study observations and caveats: The study reportedly traced alpha-beta T cells about two months after transplant to several hundred expanded graft clones. It was newly produced T cells that mostly accounted for T-cell counts and diversity one year after transplant.

In germline, CDR1 is LNHNV, CDR2 YYDKDF (reference sequence). This CDR3 is built from 13 residues. V was clipped by 1 base and J by 4 bases; unmatched bases: 0. On this clonotype: Its target is unknown.

Molecular barcoding with unique molecular identifiers was used for the TCRbeta library. In TCRdb, the PCR reads were re-called with MiXCR into one record per CDR3 protein. The table includes over 100,000 distinct CDR3 sequences, 10% to 13% detected once. This rearrangement joins TRBV15 to TRBJ2-5; 7 bases are a match to TRBD1. Sequenced material: PBMCs, taken before TCRalphabeta/CD19-depleted stem cell transplant. The origin of this receptor is a boy aged 2 to 9 with acute lymphoblastic leukemia, due to receive a stem cell transplant. CDR3 DNA: TGTGCCACCAGCAGAGGACAGGGAGAGACCCAGTACTTC. Protein sequence: CATSRGQGETQYF.